This T cell receptor beta chain was retrieved from a study of T cell responses to AZD1222 COVID-19 vaccine. In the study overall: Samples with a second dose at about 4 or about 12 weeks were pooled together.

About this clone: Its antigen is not identified.

TCRdb keeps only in-frame clones here, not all; method: immunoSEQ multiplex PCR. The sample has about 120,000 clones; about nine tenths are singletons. Germline values: CDR1 SEHNR, CDR2 FQNEAQ (reference sequence). The CDR3 is 14 residues long. Trimming took off 0 bases at V and 0 bases at J, with 6 bases between the two ends. Notes on the study in general: Researchers took repertoire samples only after the peak T cell response had come.

Sequencing was performed on peripheral blood, taken on day 0 of AZD1222 vaccination. The chain recombines TRBV7-9 with TRBJ2-7; D is unclear. The sequence came from an adult in good health. CDR3 DNA: TGTGCCAGCAGCTTAGCCGGAACCTCCTACGAGCAGTACTTC. Residues: CASSLAGTSYEQYF. Combining the CDR3 with reference TRBV7-9 and TRBJ2-7 gives the whole variable domain DTGVSQNPRHKITKRGQNVTFRCDPISEHNRLYWYRQTLGQGPEFLTYFQNEAQLEKSRLLSDRFSAERPKGSFSTLEIQRTEQGDSAMYLCASSLAGTSYEQYFGPGTRLTVT.